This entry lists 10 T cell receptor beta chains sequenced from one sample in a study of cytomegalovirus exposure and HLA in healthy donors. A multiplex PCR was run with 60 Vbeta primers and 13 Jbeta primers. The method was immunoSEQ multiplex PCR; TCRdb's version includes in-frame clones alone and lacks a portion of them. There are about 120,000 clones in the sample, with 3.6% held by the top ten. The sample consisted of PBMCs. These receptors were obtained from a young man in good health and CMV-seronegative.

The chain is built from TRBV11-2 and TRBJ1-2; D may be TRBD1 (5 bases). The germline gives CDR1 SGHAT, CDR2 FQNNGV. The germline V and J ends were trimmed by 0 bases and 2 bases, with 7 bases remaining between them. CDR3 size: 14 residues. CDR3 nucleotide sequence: TGTGCCAGCAGCTTAGATGACAGAAACTATGGCTACACCTTC. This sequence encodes CASSLDDRNYGYTF.

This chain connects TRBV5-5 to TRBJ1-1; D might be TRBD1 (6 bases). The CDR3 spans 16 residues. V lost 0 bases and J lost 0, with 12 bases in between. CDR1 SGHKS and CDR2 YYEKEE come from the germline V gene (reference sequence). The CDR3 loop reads CASSLDGRGVNTEAFF. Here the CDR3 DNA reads TGTGCCAGCAGCTTGGATGGGAGGGGGGTGAACACTGAAGCTTTCTTT.

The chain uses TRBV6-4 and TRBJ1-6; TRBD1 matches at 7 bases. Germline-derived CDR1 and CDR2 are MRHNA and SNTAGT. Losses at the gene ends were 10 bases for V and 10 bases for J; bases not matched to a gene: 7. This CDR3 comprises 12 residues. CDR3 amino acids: CATRQGDSPLHF. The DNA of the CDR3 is TGTGCCACACGACAGGGAGACTCACCCCTCCACTTT.

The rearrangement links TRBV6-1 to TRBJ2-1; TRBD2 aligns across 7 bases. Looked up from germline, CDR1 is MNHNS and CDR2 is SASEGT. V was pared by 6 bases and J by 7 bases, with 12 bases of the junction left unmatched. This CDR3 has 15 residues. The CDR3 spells CASSAPSGVGNEQFF. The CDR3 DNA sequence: TGTGCCAGCAGCGCCCCGAGCGGGGTCGGGAATGAGCAGTTCTTC.

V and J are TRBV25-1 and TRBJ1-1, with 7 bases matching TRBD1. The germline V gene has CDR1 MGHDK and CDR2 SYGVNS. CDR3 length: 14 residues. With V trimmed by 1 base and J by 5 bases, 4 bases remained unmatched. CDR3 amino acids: CASSEWGTATEAFF. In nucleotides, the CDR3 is TGTGCCAGCAGTGAATGGGGGACAGCAACTGAAGCTTTCTTT.

CDR3 sequence: CASSLWLRGTGELFF. CDR3 sequence (DNA): TGTGCCAGCAGTTTATGGCTTAGAGGTACCGGGGAGCTGTTTTTT. The chain uses TRBV28 and TRBJ2-2; D is unclear. V lost 0 bases, J lost 5 bases, and 10 bases lay in between. The V gene's germline CDR1 is MDHEN and CDR2 SYDVKM. CDR3 length: 15 residues. Supplemented by reference TRBV28 and TRBJ2-2, the full variable domain reads DVKVTQSSRYLVKRTGEKVFLECVQDMDHENMFWYRQDPGLGLRLIYFSYDVKMKEKGDIPEGYSVSREKKERFSLILESASTNQTSMYLCASSLWLRGTGELFFGEGSRLTVL.

The CDR3 is CASSLSRGLAGAYEQFF. CDR3 in DNA: TGTGCCAGCAGCCTCTCAAGGGGGCTAGCGGGAGCCTATGAGCAGTTCTTC. The V gene is TRBV14, the J gene TRBJ2-1, with 10 bases aligning to TRBD2. This CDR3 is 17 amino acids long. Germline trimming cut 4 bases from V and 8 bases from J; bases unmatched to any gene: 14. Germline-derived CDR1 and CDR2 are SGHDN and FVKESK.

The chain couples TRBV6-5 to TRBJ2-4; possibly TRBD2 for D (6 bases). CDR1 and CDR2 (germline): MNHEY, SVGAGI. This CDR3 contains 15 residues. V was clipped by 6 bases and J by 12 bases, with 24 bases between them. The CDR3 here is CASSPGGTSKIDQYF. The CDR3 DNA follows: TGTGCCAGCAGCCCCGGGGGAACCTCTAAAATCGATCAGTACTTC.

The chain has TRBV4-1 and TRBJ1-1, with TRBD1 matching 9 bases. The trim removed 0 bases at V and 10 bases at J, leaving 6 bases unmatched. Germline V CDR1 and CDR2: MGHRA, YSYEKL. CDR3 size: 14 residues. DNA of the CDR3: TGCGCCAGCAGCCAAGATGGCGGGACAGGGAGAGCTTTCTTT. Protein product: CASSQDGGTGRAFF.

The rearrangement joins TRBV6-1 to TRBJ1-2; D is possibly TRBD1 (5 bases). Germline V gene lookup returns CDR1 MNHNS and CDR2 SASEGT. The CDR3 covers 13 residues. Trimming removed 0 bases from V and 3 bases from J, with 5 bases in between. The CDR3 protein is CASSEAGHYGYTF. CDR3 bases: TGTGCCAGCAGTGAAGCGGGGCACTATGGCTACACCTTC.